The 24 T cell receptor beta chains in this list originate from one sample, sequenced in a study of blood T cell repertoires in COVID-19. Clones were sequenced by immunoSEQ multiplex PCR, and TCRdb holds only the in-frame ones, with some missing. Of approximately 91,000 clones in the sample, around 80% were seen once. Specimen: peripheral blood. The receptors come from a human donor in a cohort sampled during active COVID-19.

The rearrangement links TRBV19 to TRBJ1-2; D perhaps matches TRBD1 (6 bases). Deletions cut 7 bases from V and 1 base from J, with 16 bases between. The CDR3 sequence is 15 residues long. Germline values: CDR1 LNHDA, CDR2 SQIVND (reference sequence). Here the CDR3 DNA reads TGTGCCAGTAAAGGTGACAGGAACAGTAACTATGGCTACACCTTC. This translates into CASKGDRNSNYGYTF.

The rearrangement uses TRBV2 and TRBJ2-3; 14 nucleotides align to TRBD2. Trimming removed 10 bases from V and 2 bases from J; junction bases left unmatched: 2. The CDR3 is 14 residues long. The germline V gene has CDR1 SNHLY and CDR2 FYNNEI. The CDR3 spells CATGLAGVTDTQYF. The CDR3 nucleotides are TGTGCCACGGGACTAGCGGGGGTCACAGATACGCAGTATTTT.

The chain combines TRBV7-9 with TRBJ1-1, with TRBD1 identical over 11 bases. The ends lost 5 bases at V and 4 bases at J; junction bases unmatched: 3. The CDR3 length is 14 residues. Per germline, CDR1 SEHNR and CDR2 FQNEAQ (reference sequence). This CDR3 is CASSRDRGVTEAFF. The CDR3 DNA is TGTGCCAGCAGCCGGGACAGGGGGGTCACTGAAGCTTTCTTT.

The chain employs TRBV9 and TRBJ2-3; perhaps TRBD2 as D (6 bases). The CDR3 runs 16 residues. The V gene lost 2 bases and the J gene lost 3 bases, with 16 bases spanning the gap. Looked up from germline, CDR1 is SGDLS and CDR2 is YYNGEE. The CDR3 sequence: CASSVGRGKGTDTQYF. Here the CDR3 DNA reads TGTGCCAGCAGCGTCGGGAGAGGGAAAGGTACAGATACGCAGTATTTT.

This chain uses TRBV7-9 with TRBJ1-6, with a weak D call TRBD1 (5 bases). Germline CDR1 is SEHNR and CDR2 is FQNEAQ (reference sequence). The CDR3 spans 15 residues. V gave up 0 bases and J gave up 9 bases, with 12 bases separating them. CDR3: CASSLAAGWGSPLHF. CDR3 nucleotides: TGTGCCAGCAGCTTAGCGGCAGGGTGGGGTTCACCCCTCCACTTT. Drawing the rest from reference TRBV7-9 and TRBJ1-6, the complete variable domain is DTGVSQNPRHKITKRGQNVTFRCDPISEHNRLYWYRQTLGQGPEFLTYFQNEAQLEKSRLLSDRFSAERPKGSFSTLEIQRTEQGDSAMYLCASSLAAGWGSPLHFGNGTRLTVT.

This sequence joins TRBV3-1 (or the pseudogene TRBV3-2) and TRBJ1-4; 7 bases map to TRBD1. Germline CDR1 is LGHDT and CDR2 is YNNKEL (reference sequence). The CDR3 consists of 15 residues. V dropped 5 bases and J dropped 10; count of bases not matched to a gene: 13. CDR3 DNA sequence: TGTGCCAGCAGCGCATGGGACAGAGTCAGGTCAAAACTGTTTTTT. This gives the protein CASSAWDRVRSKLFF.

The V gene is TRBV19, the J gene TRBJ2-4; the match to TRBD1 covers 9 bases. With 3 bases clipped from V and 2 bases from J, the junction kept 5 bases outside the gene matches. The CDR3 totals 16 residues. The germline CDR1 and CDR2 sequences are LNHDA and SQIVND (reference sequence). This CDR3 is CASSIPTGGSKNIQYF. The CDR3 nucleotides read TGTGCCAGTAGTATCCCGACAGGGGGATCCAAAAACATTCAGTACTTC. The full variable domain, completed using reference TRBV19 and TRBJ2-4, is DGGITQSPKYLFRKEGQNVTLSCEQNLNHDAMYWYRQDPGQGLRLIYYSQIVNDFQKGDIAEGYSVSREKKESFPLTVTSAQKNPTAFYLCASSIPTGGSKNIQYFGAGTRLSVL.

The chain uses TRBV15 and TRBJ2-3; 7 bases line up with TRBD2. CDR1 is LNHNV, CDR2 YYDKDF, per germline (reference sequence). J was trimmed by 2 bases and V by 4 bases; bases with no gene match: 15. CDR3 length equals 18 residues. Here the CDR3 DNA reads TGTGCCACCAGCAAGACCCGCCGACTAGCAGAAAACACAGATACGCAGTATTTT. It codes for CATSKTRRLAENTDTQYF.

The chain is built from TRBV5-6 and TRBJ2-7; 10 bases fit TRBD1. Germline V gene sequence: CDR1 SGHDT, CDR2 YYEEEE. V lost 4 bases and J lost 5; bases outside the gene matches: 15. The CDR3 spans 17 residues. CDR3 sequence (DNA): TGTGCCAGCAGCCTAATGGGTCCCCGGGACAGGGGACACGAGCAGTACTTC. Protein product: CASSLMGPRDRGHEQYF.

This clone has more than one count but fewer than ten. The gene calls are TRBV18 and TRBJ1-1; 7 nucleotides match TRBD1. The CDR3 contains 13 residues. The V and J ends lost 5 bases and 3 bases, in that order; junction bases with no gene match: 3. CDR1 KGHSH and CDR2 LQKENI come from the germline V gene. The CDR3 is CASSDRADTEAFF. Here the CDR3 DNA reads TGTGCCAGCTCAGACAGGGCAGACACTGAAGCTTTCTTT.

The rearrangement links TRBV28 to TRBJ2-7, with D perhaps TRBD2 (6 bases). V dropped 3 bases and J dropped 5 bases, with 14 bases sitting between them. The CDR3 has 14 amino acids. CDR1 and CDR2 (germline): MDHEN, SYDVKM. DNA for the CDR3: TGTGCCAGCAGTTTCGCCAGCGGGCGACACGAGCAGTACTTC. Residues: CASSFASGRHEQYF.

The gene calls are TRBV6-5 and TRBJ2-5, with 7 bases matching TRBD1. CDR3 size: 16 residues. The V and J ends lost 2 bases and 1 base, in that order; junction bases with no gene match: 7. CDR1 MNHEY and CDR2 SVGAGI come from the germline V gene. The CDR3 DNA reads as TGTGCCAGCAGTTACGGGGCCGGGACAGCCCAAGAGACCCAGTACTTC. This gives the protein CASSYGAGTAQETQYF.

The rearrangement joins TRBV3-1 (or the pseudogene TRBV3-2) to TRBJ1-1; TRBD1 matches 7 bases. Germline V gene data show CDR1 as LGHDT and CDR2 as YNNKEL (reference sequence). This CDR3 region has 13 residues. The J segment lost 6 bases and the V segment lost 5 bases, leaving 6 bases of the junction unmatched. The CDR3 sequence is CASSSRTGSEAFF. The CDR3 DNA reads TGTGCCAGCAGCTCCCGGACAGGTTCTGAAGCTTTCTTT.

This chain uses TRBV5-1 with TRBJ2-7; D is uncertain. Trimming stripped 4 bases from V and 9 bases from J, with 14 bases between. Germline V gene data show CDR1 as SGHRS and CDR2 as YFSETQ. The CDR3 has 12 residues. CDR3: CASSRGESGQYF. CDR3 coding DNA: TGCGCCAGCAGCCGAGGAGAATCGGGGCAGTACTTC.

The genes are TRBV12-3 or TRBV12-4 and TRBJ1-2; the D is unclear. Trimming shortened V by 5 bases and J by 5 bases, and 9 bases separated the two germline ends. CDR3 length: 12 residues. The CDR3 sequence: CASSNPQYGYTF. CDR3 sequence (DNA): TGTGCCAGCAGTAACCCCCAGTATGGCTACACCTTC.

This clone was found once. Written as DNA, the CDR3 is TGTGCCAGCAGCCCAGGGCGGGACTGGGTCCGAGACGAGCAGTACTTC. The encoded protein is CASSPGRDWVRDEQYF. V and J are TRBV7-9 and TRBJ2-7; a weak D match, TRBD2 (6 bases). The V gene's germline CDR1 is SEHNR and CDR2 FQNEAQ (reference sequence). V was trimmed by 5 bases and J by 5 bases, leaving 22 bases between them. The CDR3 has 16 residues.

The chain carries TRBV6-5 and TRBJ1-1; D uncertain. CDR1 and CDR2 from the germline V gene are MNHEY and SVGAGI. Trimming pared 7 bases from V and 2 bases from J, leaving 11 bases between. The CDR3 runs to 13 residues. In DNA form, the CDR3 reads TGTGCCAGCACTCCACGGGTTAACACTGAAGCTTTCTTT. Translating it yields CASTPRVNTEAFF.

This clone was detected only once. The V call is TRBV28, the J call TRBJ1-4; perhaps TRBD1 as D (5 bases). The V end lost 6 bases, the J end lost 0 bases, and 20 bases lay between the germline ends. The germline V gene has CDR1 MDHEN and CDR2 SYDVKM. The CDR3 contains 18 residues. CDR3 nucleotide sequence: TGTGCCAGCAGCCCCTCTTCGGGGGGACCGACAACTAATGAAAAACTGTTTTTT. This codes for CASSPSSGGPTTNEKLFF. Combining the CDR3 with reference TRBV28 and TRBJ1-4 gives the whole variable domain DVKVTQSSRYLVKRTGEKVFLECVQDMDHENMFWYRQDPGLGLRLIYFSYDVKMKEKGDIPEGYSVSREKKERFSLILESASTNQTSMYLCASSPSSGGPTTNEKLFFGSGTQLSVL.

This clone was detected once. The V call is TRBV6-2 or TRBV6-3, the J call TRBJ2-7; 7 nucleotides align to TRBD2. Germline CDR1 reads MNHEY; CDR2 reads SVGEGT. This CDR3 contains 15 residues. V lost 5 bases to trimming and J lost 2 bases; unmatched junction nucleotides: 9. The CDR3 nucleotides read TGTGCCAGCAGTCTGGGGGGGGAGACCACCTACGAGCAGTACTTC. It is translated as CASSLGGETTYEQYF.

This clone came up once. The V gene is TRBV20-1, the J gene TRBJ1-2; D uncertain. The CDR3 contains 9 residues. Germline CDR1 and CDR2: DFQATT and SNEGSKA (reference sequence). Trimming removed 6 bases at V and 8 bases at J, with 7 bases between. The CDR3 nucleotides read TGCAGTGCAGGGAGCGGCTACACCTTC. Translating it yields CSAGSGYTF.

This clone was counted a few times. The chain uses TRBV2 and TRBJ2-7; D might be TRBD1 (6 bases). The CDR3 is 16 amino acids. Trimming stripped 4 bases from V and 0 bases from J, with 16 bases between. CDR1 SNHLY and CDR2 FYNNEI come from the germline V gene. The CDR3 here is CASSVVARGFSYEQYF. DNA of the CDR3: TGTGCCAGCAGTGTGGTTGCCAGGGGTTTCTCCTACGAGCAGTACTTC.

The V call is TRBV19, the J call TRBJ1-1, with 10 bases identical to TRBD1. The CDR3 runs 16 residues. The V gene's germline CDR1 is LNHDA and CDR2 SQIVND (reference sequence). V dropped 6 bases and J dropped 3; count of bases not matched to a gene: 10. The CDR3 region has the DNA TGTGCCAGTAGCTACTGGGGACAGGGGATTGACACTGAAGCTTTCTTT. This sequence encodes CASSYWGQGIDTEAFF.

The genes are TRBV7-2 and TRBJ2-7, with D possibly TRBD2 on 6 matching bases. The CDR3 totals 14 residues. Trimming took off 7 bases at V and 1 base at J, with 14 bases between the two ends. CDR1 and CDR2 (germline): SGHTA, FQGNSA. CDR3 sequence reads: CASTTGLTSYEQYF. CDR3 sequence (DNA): TGTGCCAGCACTACGGGACTTACTTCCTACGAGCAGTACTTC.

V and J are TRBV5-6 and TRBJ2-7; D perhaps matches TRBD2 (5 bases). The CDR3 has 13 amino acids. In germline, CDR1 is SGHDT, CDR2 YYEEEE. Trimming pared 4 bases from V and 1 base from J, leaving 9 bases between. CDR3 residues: CASSLRGSYEQYF. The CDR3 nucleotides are TGTGCCAGCAGCCTCCGGGGTTCCTACGAGCAGTACTTC.